The following is a TCR beta chain sequence with its context. This record comes from a study of shared clonotypes between healthy human individuals. Every contributor of samples was a Caucasian grown-up residing in Nashville, Tennessee. CDR1 is MDHEN and CDR2 is SYDVKM in the germline V gene. The CDR3 covers 13 residues. Deletions cut 7 bases from V and 4 bases from J, with 11 bases between. Deep level was the assay's run setting. The material for each subset, its genomic DNA, was split evenly across several immunoSEQ plates. Generated by immunoSEQ multiplex PCR, the TCRdb table keeps only in-frame clones and is missing some. The sample records some 550,000 clones, more than 95% being singletons.

This clonotype was sampled from a woman aged 25-40 years in good health. Sequences were obtained from naive CD4+ T cells sorted from blood. Regarding subset: CD45RA+ positively selected. The chain recombines TRBV28 with TRBJ1-5, with D possibly TRBD1 on 6 matching bases. CDR3: CASMGTPNQPQHF. In nucleotides, the CDR3 is TGTGCCAGCATGGGGACACCGAATCAGCCCCAGCATTTT. The whole variable domain, remainder taken from reference TRBV28 and TRBJ1-5, is DVKVTQSSRYLVKRTGEKVFLECVQDMDHENMFWYRQDPGLGLRLIYFSYDVKMKEKGDIPEGYSVSREKKERFSLILESASTNQTSMYLCASMGTPNQPQHFGDGTRLSIL.